Each of the 26 T cell receptor beta chains below was sequenced from the same sample in a study of blood T cell repertoires in COVID-19. Profiling relied on immunoSEQ multiplex PCR, and the TCRdb table lists in-frame clones only, not all of them. This table has about 210,000 clones, about 83% appearing once. Sequencing used peripheral blood. Receptor source: a man between 45 and 60 years old with active or convalescent COVID-19.

The chain joins TRBV28 to TRBJ1-1, with D uncertain. Germline CDR1 MDHEN, CDR2 SYDVKM. V dropped 6 bases and J dropped 4 bases, with 12 bases sitting between them. The CDR3 runs to 13 residues. CDR3 nucleotides: TGTGCCAGCAGCACCAGGTTGACCACTGAAGCTTTCTTT. Translated, it gives CASSTRLTTEAFF.

The genes are TRBV27 and TRBJ2-7; D perhaps matches TRBD1 (6 bases). V lost 6 bases, J lost 0 bases, and 9 bases lay in between. The CDR3 contains 13 residues. Germline V lookup: CDR1 MNHEY, CDR2 SMNVEV (reference sequence). The CDR3: CASSPGHSYEQYF. The DNA of the CDR3 is TGTGCCAGCAGCCCGGGACACTCCTACGAGCAGTACTTC.

The V and J genes are TRBV15 and TRBJ2-3, with TRBD2 matching 14 bases. After removal of 4 bases from V and 6 bases from J, the junction contained 21 bases not matched to a gene. The CDR3 spans 21 residues. The V gene's germline CDR1 is LNHNV and CDR2 YYDKDF (reference sequence). CDR3 region: CATSKRARAAGTSGGRDTQYF. The DNA for the CDR3 is TGTGCCACCAGCAAGAGGGCCAGAGCCGCCGGGACTAGCGGGGGAAGGGATACGCAGTATTTT.

The rearrangement links TRBV6-6 to TRBJ2-7; 15 nucleotides align to TRBD2. V dropped 5 bases and J dropped 5; count of bases not matched to a gene: 10. This CDR3 comprises 17 residues. Germline V gene lookup returns CDR1 MNHNY and CDR2 SVGAGI (reference sequence). Here the CDR3 reads CASSLKGLAGGMDEQYF. The CDR3 region has the DNA TGTGCCAGCAGTCTTAAGGGACTAGCGGGGGGCATGGACGAGCAGTACTTC.

This clone came up a few times. The chain has TRBV7-2 and TRBJ1-6; possibly TRBD1 for D (6 bases). V was trimmed by 3 bases and J by 10 bases, leaving 10 bases between them. The CDR3 covers 13 residues. Germline-derived CDR1 and CDR2 are SGHTA and FQGNSA. The CDR3 reads CASSFNDRSPLHF. The CDR3 region has the DNA TGTGCCAGCAGCTTCAATGACAGGTCACCCCTCCACTTT.

The rearrangement joins TRBV19 to TRBJ2-3, with TRBD2 matching 12 bases. The J segment lost 2 bases and the V segment lost 5 bases, leaving 5 bases of the junction unmatched. Germline V gives CDR1 LNHDA, CDR2 SQIVND (reference sequence). This CDR3 has 16 amino acids. The CDR3 protein is CASSPGLAGFTDTQYF. CDR3 nucleotide sequence: TGTGCCAGTAGTCCCGGACTAGCGGGGTTCACAGATACGCAGTATTTT.

The rearrangement joins TRBV7-9 to TRBJ1-4, with 9 bases fitting TRBD1. J lost 7 bases, V lost 3 bases, and 3 bases had no gene match. This CDR3 comprises 14 residues. Looked up from germline, CDR1 is SEHNR and CDR2 is FQNEAQ (reference sequence). The CDR3: CASSLGQGPEKLFF. CDR3 sequence (DNA): TGTGCCAGCAGCTTGGGACAGGGCCCTGAAAAACTGTTTTTT.

The rearrangement links TRBV19 to TRBJ1-2; 9 nucleotides align to TRBD1. The ends lost 0 bases at V and 7 bases at J; junction bases unmatched: 9. Germline V gene sequence: CDR1 LNHDA, CDR2 SQIVND (reference sequence). CDR3 length equals 16 residues. The CDR3 sequence: CASSIDSGTGNFGYTF. The CDR3 bases are TGTGCCAGTAGTATAGACTCCGGGACAGGGAATTTTGGCTACACCTTC. Combining the CDR3 with reference TRBV19 and TRBJ1-2 gives the whole variable domain DGGITQSPKYLFRKEGQNVTLSCEQNLNHDAMYWYRQDPGQGLRLIYYSQIVNDFQKGDIAEGYSVSREKKESFPLTVTSAQKNPTAFYLCASSIDSGTGNFGYTFGSGTRLTVV.

The V and J genes are TRBV9 and TRBJ2-3, with 8 bases identical to TRBD2. Germline values: CDR1 SGDLS, CDR2 YYNGEE. Trimming removed 7 bases from V and 4 bases from J; junction bases left unmatched: 11. CDR3 length equals 15 residues. Written as DNA, the CDR3 is TGTGCCAGCTCGAACAGCGGGACTAGTTCAGATACGCAGTATTTT. It yields the protein CASSNSGTSSDTQYF.

The chain recombines TRBV2 with TRBJ1-1; possibly TRBD1 for D (5 bases). The germline V gene has CDR1 SNHLY and CDR2 FYNNEI. The V end lost 8 bases, the J end lost 0 bases, and 13 bases lay between the germline ends. The CDR3 contains 14 residues. DNA of the CDR3: TGTGCCAGCGTTAGACAGAACTTGAACACTGAAGCTTTCTTT. This translates into CASVRQNLNTEAFF.

This clone was recorded only once. The chain has TRBV3-1 (or the pseudogene TRBV3-2) and TRBJ2-2; TRBD2 might be the D (5 bases). The CDR3 has 16 residues. Germline CDR1 LGHDT, CDR2 YNNKEL (reference sequence). Trimming removed 3 bases from V and 4 bases from J, with 15 bases in between. CDR3 nucleotides: TGTGCCAGCAGCCAGGGTTTGCGGGTTCGCACCGGGGAGCTGTTTTTT. Translated, it gives CASSQGLRVRTGELFF.

V is TRBV19 and J is TRBJ2-1; TRBD1 matches 10 bases. The CDR3 is 18 residues long. V dropped 7 bases and J dropped 1; count of bases not matched to a gene: 13. The germline CDR1 and CDR2 sequences are LNHDA and SQIVND (reference sequence). The CDR3 region is CASTSWVGQGGSYNEQFF. The DNA of the CDR3 is TGTGCCAGTACCTCTTGGGTTGGACAGGGGGGTTCCTACAATGAGCAGTTCTTC.

This chain uses TRBV11-3 with TRBJ2-1; 7 positions match TRBD1. Trimming cost V 3 bases and J 3 bases; bases outside gene matches: 5. The CDR3 runs 15 residues. Germline V gives CDR1 SGHNT, CDR2 YENEEA. The CDR3 bases are TGTGCCAGCAGCTTGGCTGGACAGGACTACAATGAGCAGTTCTTC. Translation gives CASSLAGQDYNEQFF.

This clone is a singleton in its sample. This chain connects TRBV7-8 to TRBJ1-5, with D unclear. The CDR3 is made up of 18 amino acids. From germline, CDR1 is SGHVS and CDR2 FQNEAQ. Trimming removed 2 bases from V and 4 bases from J, with 21 bases in between. The CDR3 sequence: CASSLKTSQRISNQPQHF. CDR3 bases: TGTGCCAGCAGCTTAAAAACCTCTCAGCGGATTTCGAATCAGCCCCAGCATTTT.

The chain links TRBV14 to TRBJ1-2, with unresolved D. The length of the CDR3 is 14 residues. Looked up from germline, CDR1 is SGHDN and CDR2 is FVKESK. V dropped 4 bases and J dropped 4 bases, with 13 bases sitting between them. In DNA form, the CDR3 reads TGTGCCAGCAGCCCTTCCCGGGGAGGCTATGGCTACACCTTC. Translation gives CASSPSRGGYGYTF. The full variable domain, its missing parts supplied by reference TRBV14 and TRBJ1-2, is EAGVTQFPSHSVIEKGQTVTLRCDPISGHDNLYWYRRVMGKEIKFLLHFVKESKQDESGMPNNRFLAERTGGTYSTLKVQPAELEDSGVYFCASSPSRGGYGYTFGSGTRLTVV.

The J gene is TRBJ2-7, the V gene TRBV21-1; no DNA check was done on the table's D call, TRBD2. TRBV21-1 is a recognized pseudogene. The CDR3 length is 16 residues. CDR3 DNA sequence: TGTGCCAGCACCCGCTCCACTAGCGGGAGTTTGGACGAGCAGTACTTC. Its protein product is CASTRSTSGSLDEQYF.

This clone was observed a handful of times. The rearrangement joins TRBV29-1 to TRBJ1-1; the D gene is possibly TRBD1 (5 bases). The germline CDR1 and CDR2 sequences are SQVTM and ANQGSEA. The CDR3 is 16 amino acids. V gave up 0 bases and J gave up 5 bases, with 19 bases separating them. The CDR3 loop is CSVEDLSTDLRTEAFF. DNA of the CDR3: TGCAGCGTTGAAGATCTTTCGACAGATCTTCGGACTGAAGCTTTCTTT.

The chain links TRBV7-2 to TRBJ1-2; no firm D call. Trimming took off 5 bases at V and 8 bases at J, with 9 bases between the two ends. This CDR3 is 11 amino acids long. Germline CDR1 is SGHTA and CDR2 is FQGNSA. The CDR3 reads CASSLDGGYTF. In DNA form, the CDR3 reads TGTGCCAGCAGCCTCGACGGGGGCTACACCTTC.

J is TRBJ2-5 and V is TRBV29-1; TRBD1 matches at 7 bases. This CDR3 is built from 14 residues. The V gene's germline CDR1 is SQVTM and CDR2 ANQGSEA. J was trimmed by 2 bases and V by 7 bases; bases with no gene match: 10. In DNA form, the CDR3 reads TGCAGCGCCCACCGGGACAGCACACAAGAGACCCAGTACTTC. Its translation is CSAHRDSTQETQYF.

Concerning this clone itself: Different DNA sequences within this sample yield the same CDR3. V usage is TRBV11-2 and J usage is TRBJ2-1; D is unresolved. The CDR3 totals 13 residues. V lost 1 base and J 7 bases, leaving 8 bases between the germline ends. CDR1 is SGHAT and CDR2 is FQNNGV in the germline V gene. The CDR3 coding sequence is TGTGCCAGCAGCTTAGGGTTAGCAAATGAGCAGTTCTTC. Protein sequence: CASSLGLANEQFF.

This chain joins TRBV7-9 and TRBJ1-2; D may be TRBD1 (6 bases). Per the germline V gene, CDR1 is SEHNR and CDR2 is FQNEAQ (reference sequence). The CDR3 consists of 11 residues. Trimming removed 7 bases at V and 10 bases at J, with 13 bases between. CDR3 amino acids: CASNLRGAYTF. CDR3 nucleotides: TGTGCCAGCAACCTTCGGGGGGCCTACACCTTC.

The V and J genes are TRBV28 and TRBJ2-2, with D maybe TRBD1 (6 bases). Germline loops: CDR1 MDHEN, CDR2 SYDVKM. V dropped 7 bases and J dropped 1 base, with 13 bases sitting between them. CDR3 length equals 15 residues. CDR3 in amino acids: CASTLRTENTGELFF. CDR3 in DNA: TGTGCCAGCACCCTGAGGACAGAGAACACCGGGGAGCTGTTTTTT.

The genes are TRBV9 and TRBJ1-5; maybe TRBD1 (6 bases). The length of the CDR3 is 14 residues. Between the trimmed V and J ends, which lost 2 bases and 11 bases, there was a span of 17 bases. CDR1 is SGDLS, CDR2 YYNGEE, per germline. CDR3 bases: TGTGCCAGCAGCGTGGGGGCAGGGTCGTTGGCCCAGCATTTT. It encodes CASSVGAGSLAQHF.

The chain has TRBV7-9 and TRBJ1-2; 8 bases line up with TRBD1. Germline V gene sequence: CDR1 SEHNR, CDR2 FQNEAQ (reference sequence). The CDR3 contains 15 residues. With V trimmed by 4 bases and J by 8 bases, 12 bases remained unmatched. Here the CDR3 DNA reads TGTGCCAGCAGCTCCGGACAGGGAGTAATGAGGGGCTACACCTTC. Translated: CASSSGQGVMRGYTF.

The chain links TRBV14 to TRBJ2-3, with D hard to call. The CDR3 is 11 residues long. V gave up 0 bases and J gave up 10 bases, with 5 bases separating them. Per germline, CDR1 SGHDN and CDR2 FVKESK. The DNA for the CDR3 is TGTGCCAGCAGCCAAGATGAGGCGCAGTATTTT. Residues: CASSQDEAQYF.

The chain employs TRBV7-2 and TRBJ1-5; D remains ambiguous. CDR3 size: 18 residues. Trimming took off 2 bases at V and 0 bases at J, with 17 bases between the two ends. Germline values: CDR1 SGHTA, CDR2 FQGNSA. Written as DNA, the CDR3 is TGTGCCAGCAGCTTATTCGGTGTAGAGGTTTATAGCAATCAGCCCCAGCATTTT. Protein product: CASSLFGVEVYSNQPQHF.